This T cell receptor (beta chain) was captured in a study of early T cells in non-severe SARS-CoV-2 infection. The overall study: The input, bulk RNA from unsorted whole blood, was sequenced, and chains were unpaired.

TCRdb used MiXCR to reprocess the 5' RACE reads, holding one entry per CDR3 protein. In the table there are some 78,000 distinct CDR3 sequences, around 14% of which are singletons. This clonotype was seen repeatedly, ten times or more. The TCR comes from an adult who was a healthcare worker with PCR-confirmed SARS-CoV-2 infection or an uninfected control (not recorded which). The sample consisted of whole blood.

DNA for the CDR3: TGTGCCAGCAGCTTGGGGGCGGCTGCCTATGGCTACACCTTC. Protein product: CASSLGAAAYGYTF. This chain joins TRBV5-6 and TRBJ1-2; D unresolved. Trimming stripped 0 bases from V and 4 bases from J, with 10 bases between. The CDR3 sequence is 14 residues long. CDR1 is SGHDT, CDR2 YYEEEE, per germline. Complete variable domain (other parts from reference TRBV5-6 and TRBJ1-2): DAGVTQSPTHLIKTRGQQVTLRCSPKSGHDTVSWYQQALGQGPQFIFQYYEEEERQRGNFPDRFSGHQFPNYSSELNVNALLLGDSALYLCASSLGAAAYGYTFGSGTRLTVV.